This T cell receptor (beta chain) was retrieved from a study of cytomegalovirus exposure and HLA in healthy donors. Measured with immunoSEQ multiplex PCR; TCRdb has only the in-frame clones, and not every one. The sample has tens of thousands of clones, over 80% seen once. Whole-study results and caveats: The study put 150 or so TCR beta chains on its list as cytomegalovirus-associated. Most sequenced TCRs were rare (though some public TCRs occurred in many donors).

V was pared by 5 bases and J by 4 bases, with 12 bases between. Germline V gene sequence: CDR1 SEHNR, CDR2 FQNEAQ (reference sequence). The CDR3 loop spans 13 amino acids. Concerning this clone itself: As yet, its antigen is unknown.

Sequenced sample: PBMCs. The TCR was taken from a man in his late teens or twenties in good health and CMV-seronegative. The genes are TRBV7-9 and TRBJ2-7; TRBD2 might be the D (6 bases). CDR3 protein: CASSRPGGYEQYF. The DNA for the CDR3 is TGTGCCAGCAGCCGACCCGGGGGATACGAGCAGTACTTC.